The present TCR beta chain was sequenced within a study of blood T cell repertoires in COVID-19. Study background: Donors in the United States, Italy and Spain gave samples during acute or convalescent COVID-19. The analysed material was cDNA or gDNA that came from T cells, B-cell-depleted T cells, or PBMCs.

This clone occurred once. As handled by the study authors: Counts of nucleated cells, estimated from reference gene primer amplification, were obtained. Assay: immunoSEQ multiplex PCR; the TCRdb copy retains only in-frame clones and omits some. That table gives V, J and clone size, and the DNA gave D and trimming. The sample holds 150,000 or so clones, around three quarters seen once. CDR3 length: 16 residues. Trimming took 4 bases from V and 1 from J, leaving 13 bases between them. Germline CDR1 reads SGHTA; CDR2 reads FQGTGA. Sequencing input: peripheral blood. The source of this sequence is an elderly man with acute or convalescent COVID-19. The chain joins TRBV7-3 to TRBJ2-2; tentative D call: TRBD1 (6 bases). In DNA form, the CDR3 reads TGTGCCAGCAGCTCACACGGCAGGGGGAACACCGGGGAGCTGTTTTTT. This codes for CASSSHGRGNTGELFF. Full variable domain (missing parts from reference TRBV7-3 and TRBJ2-2): GAGVSQTPSNKVTEKGKYVELRCDPISGHTALYWYRQSLGQGPEFLIYFQGTGAADDSGLPNDRFFAVRPEGSVSTLKIQRTERGDSAVYLCASSSHGRGNTGELFFGEGSRLTVL.